Listed below are T cell receptor beta chains from one sample, sequenced in a study of blood T cell repertoires in COVID-19. TCRdb keeps only in-frame clones here, not all; method: immunoSEQ multiplex PCR. The sample holds approximately 200,000 clones, around 90% seen once. Sequencing used PBMCs or T cells enriched from blood (not recorded which). These receptors all stem from a man aged 30 to 45 in a cohort exposed to, infected with or recovered from COVID-19 (not recorded which). CDR3s leave out the opening cysteine and the closing phenylalanine or tryptophan. The order of the fields is CDR3 protein, V gene, J gene.

ASSMQGNQPQH	TRBV19	TRBJ1-5
ASSIPGYNSPLH	TRBV25-1	TRBJ1-6
ASSAQRTVVES	TRBV11-2	TRBJ2-3
ASSRSASGRKSSSYNEQF	TRBV5-1	TRBJ2-1
ASSGGTGGTEKLF	TRBV5-1	TRBJ1-4
ASSYPGGTGNSPLH	TRBV5-8	TRBJ1-6
ASSLGLDTDTQY	TRBV11-2	TRBJ2-3
ASSLGGSSYNEQF	TRBV5-4	TRBJ2-1
ASSLDRVGTQY	TRBV7-3	TRBJ2-5
ASRRLSPGDTQY	TRBV7-8	TRBJ2-3
ASSLGPALH	TRBV7-9	TRBJ1-6
ASSVGNSGIGETQY	TRBV9	TRBJ2-5
ATSNGTGSYGYT	TRBV27	TRBJ1-2
ASRGTAPERAGELF	TRBV19	TRBJ2-2
ASSERTSGGIRNTGELF	TRBV10-1	TRBJ2-2
ASSQVPEGLYEQY	TRBV3-1/TRBV3-2	TRBJ2-7
SVATGTHEQY	TRBV29-1	TRBJ2-7
ASSLRLAGDEQY	TRBV7-2	TRBJ2-7
ASRMDGGYGYT	TRBV2	TRBJ1-2
ASSPGYEQY	TRBV11-2	TRBJ2-7
ASSFLGQGSHEQY	TRBV11-2	TRBJ2-7
ASSLELASNQPQH	TRBV28	TRBJ1-5
ASSFTGGQVAEAF	TRBV27	TRBJ1-1
AISETRNPYEQY	TRBV10-3	TRBJ2-7
ASSLPGGEQY	TRBV11-3	TRBJ2-7
ASSQITLQGANEQF	TRBV4-1	TRBJ2-1
ASSHKDRGRFYEQY	TRBV5-1	TRBJ2-7
ASSPSLGATESTDTQY	TRBV18	TRBJ2-3
ASSLGLRGDEQF	TRBV7-3	TRBJ2-1
ASSLSGLAGLGDTQY	TRBV7-6	TRBJ2-3
ASSLEQPQH	TRBV28	TRBJ1-5
ASSEFGGLNYGYT	TRBV6-1	TRBJ1-2
ASSLDGGSSSGYT	TRBV5-4	TRBJ1-2
ASSQGGFRVDTEAF	TRBV3-1/TRBV3-2	TRBJ1-1
ASSSPTGKRF	TRBV5-1	TRBJ2-1
ASTRATGSYNEQF	TRBV19	TRBJ2-1